This T cell receptor (beta chain) is from a study of blood T cell repertoires in COVID-19. Study background: COVID-19 samples, acute and convalescent, were from the United States, Italy and Spain. T cells, B-cell-depleted T cells, or PBMCs provided the cDNA or gDNA that served as material.

Original data processing: From reference gene primer amplification, estimates of nucleated cell counts were derived. Repertoires were generated with immunoSEQ multiplex PCR, while TCRdb's copy carries only in-frame clones and drops some. V, J and clone size reflect that table, while D and trimming were determined from the DNA. This table holds 390,000 or so clones, 90% found once. CDR3 length: 14 amino acids. The ends lost 6 bases at V and 5 bases at J; junction bases unmatched: 7. In germline, CDR1 is SGHTA, CDR2 FQGNSA. The source is a man younger than 35 with active or convalescent COVID-19. The chain employs TRBV7-2 and TRBJ2-5; TRBD1 aligns across 9 bases. The source material was peripheral blood. This chain's CDR3 is CASRAGQGWETQYF. DNA for the CDR3: TGTGCCAGCAGGGCGGGACAGGGTTGGGAGACCCAGTACTTC.